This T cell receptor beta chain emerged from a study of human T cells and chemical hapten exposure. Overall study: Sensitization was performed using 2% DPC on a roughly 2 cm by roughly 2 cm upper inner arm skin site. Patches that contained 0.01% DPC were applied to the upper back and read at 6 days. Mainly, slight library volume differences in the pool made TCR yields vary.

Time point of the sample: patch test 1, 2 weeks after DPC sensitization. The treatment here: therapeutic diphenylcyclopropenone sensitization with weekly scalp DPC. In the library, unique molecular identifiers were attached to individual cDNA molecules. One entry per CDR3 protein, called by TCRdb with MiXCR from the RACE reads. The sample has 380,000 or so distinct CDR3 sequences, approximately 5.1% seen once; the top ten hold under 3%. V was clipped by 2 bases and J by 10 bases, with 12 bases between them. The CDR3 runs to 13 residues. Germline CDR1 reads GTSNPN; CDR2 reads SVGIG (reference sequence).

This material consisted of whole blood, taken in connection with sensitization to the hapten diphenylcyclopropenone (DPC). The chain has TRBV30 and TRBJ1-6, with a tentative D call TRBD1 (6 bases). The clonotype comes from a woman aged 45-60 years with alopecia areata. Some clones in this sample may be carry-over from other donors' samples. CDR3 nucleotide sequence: TGTGCCTGGAGTAAGGGGGAAGGCTCACCCCTCCACTTT. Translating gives CAWSKGEGSPLHF.